A selection of T cell receptor beta chains follows, all from one sample in a study of blood T cell repertoires in COVID-19. The data were produced by immunoSEQ multiplex PCR, yet TCRdb's version contains in-frame clones alone and is incomplete. In the table there are 150,000 to 200,000 clones, 70% to 85% of which are singletons. What was sequenced was PBMCs or T cells enriched from blood (not recorded which). All receptors come from a woman between 45 and 60 years old who had recovered from COVID-19. Each CDR3 is given with its conserved first and last residue. A D gene is named only where the DNA matches it firmly. Only part of the rows carry a size: once, few, many, or a class if the clone is expanded.

>NA|TRBV7-6|TRBJ2-7|NA
TGTGCCAGCAGTAACAGGGCCCACGAGCAGTACTTC
CASSNRAHEQYF
>NA|TRBV27|TRBJ2-7|TRBD1
TGTGCCAGCAGTCTATTCTATAGGGGACAGGGGGGGAACGAGCAGTACTTC
CASSLFYRGQGGNEQYF
>few|TRBV9|TRBJ2-2|TRBD2
TGTGCCAGCAGCGCTAGCGGGTCGAACACCGGGGAGCTGTTTTTT
CASSASGSNTGELFF
>NA|TRBV10-3|TRBJ2-1|TRBD2
TGTGCCATCAGTGAGCTAGCTTTGACTAGCGGGAACAATGAGCAGTTCTTC
CAISELALTSGNNEQFF
>NA|TRBV28|TRBJ1-3|NA
TGTGCCAGCAGGCCTGGGCCGACCTCTGGAAACACCATATATTTT
CASRPGPTSGNTIYF
>NA|TRBV3-1/TRBV3-2|TRBJ1-1|NA
TGTGCCAGCAGCCAAGAGCGGGGGCTGGGGGCTGAAGCTTTCTTT
CASSQERGLGAEAFF
>NA|TRBV24-1|TRBJ2-3|NA
TGTGCCACCGCGGAACCCCTCTCCACAGATACGCAGTATTTT
CATAEPLSTDTQYF
>NA|TRBV28|TRBJ2-7|TRBD1
TGTGCCAGCAGTTATTCGGGACAGGGGCTTTCCGAGCAGTACTTC
CASSYSGQGLSEQYF
>NA|TRBV19|TRBJ2-3|TRBD2
TGTGCCAGTAACCTGGGGACTAACACAGATACGCAGTATTTT
CASNLGTNTDTQYF
>NA|TRBV7-2|TRBJ2-1|NA
TGTGCCAGCAGCCCAAGGGTCGGCAGGGGGCAGTTCTTC
CASSPRVGRGQFF
>NA|TRBV19|TRBJ1-6|TRBD1
TGTGCCAGTGGGCAGGGACAGCCTAATTCACCCCTCCACTTT
CASGQGQPNSPLHF
>few|TRBV29-1|TRBJ2-7|TRBD1
TGCAGCTTCCGGGACAGGGGTACTTACGAGCAGTACTTC
CSFRDRGTYEQYF
>NA|TRBV28|TRBJ2-7|TRBD1
TGTGCCAGCGGGACAGGGGCCTACGAGCAGTACTTC
CASGTGAYEQYF
>NA|TRBV27|TRBJ2-2|TRBD1
TGTGCCAGCAGTTTAGGACAGGGGGTTAGCGGGGAGCTGTTTTTT
CASSLGQGVSGELFF
>NA|TRBV7-9|TRBJ1-4|NA
TGTGCCAGCAGTCCCGCTAGCCCCAAGCCTGATAATGAAAAACTGTTTTTT
CASSPASPKPDNEKLFF
>NA|TRBV24-1|TRBJ2-2|TRBD1
TGTGCCACCAGTGATCTTAAGACAGGGGAGTCCGGGGAGCTGTTTTTT
CATSDLKTGESGELFF
>NA|TRBV11-2|TRBJ2-2|NA
TGTGCCAGCAGCTTACTCGGGGTGGGTCGGGAGCTGTTTTTT
CASSLLGVGRELFF
>few|TRBV6-5|TRBJ2-3|NA
TGTGCCAGCAGACCCACCACAGGGTTGACAGATACGCAGTATTTT
CASRPTTGLTDTQYF
>NA|TRBV12-3/TRBV12-4|TRBJ1-1|NA
TGTGCCAGCAGTCCTGGACAGATAGAAGCTTTCTTT
CASSPGQIEAFF
>NA|TRBV19|TRBJ1-5|NA
TGTGCCAGTAAGGGGGGGCTCCTTAGCAATCAGCCCCAGCATTTT
CASKGGLLSNQPQHF
>NA|TRBV7-6|TRBJ1-4|NA
TGTGCCAGCAGCGTTAACAGTCAAAATGAAAAACTGTTTTTT
CASSVNSQNEKLFF
>few|TRBV7-7|TRBJ2-5|NA
TGTGCCAGCAGCCCGGGTTTGAGGGAGACCCAGTACTTC
CASSPGLRETQYF
>NA|TRBV3-1/TRBV3-2|TRBJ2-7|TRBD2
TGTGCCAGCAGCCTACAGGGACTAGCGGGGATTCCTGGGTGGGAGCAGTACTTC
CASSLQGLAGIPGWEQYF
>NA|TRBV28|TRBJ1-5|NA
TGTGCCAGCAGTTGGGGAGGGGGTCATCAGCCCCAGCATTTT
CASSWGGGHQPQHF
>NA|TRBV9|TRBJ2-5|TRBD2
TGTGCCAGCAGCGTAGCCAGCGGGAAAGAGACCCAGTACTTC
CASSVASGKETQYF
>NA|TRBV2|TRBJ1-6|TRBD1
TGTGCCAGCAGACGTACAGGGGTGAATTCACCCCTCCACTTT
CASRRTGVNSPLHF
>NA|TRBV4-1|TRBJ2-2|NA
TGCGCCAGCAGCCCAGAAAATGTCGGCGGGGAGCTGTTTTTT
CASSPENVGGELFF